This TCR beta chain was identified in a study of control samples from healthy donors and cancer patients (dated by TCRdb to about 2020). Within its sample, this clone is medium-sized (0.01 to 0.1%). This receptor's antigen is unknown. Per-nucleotide qualities are absent, and no much larger clonotype sits a single base away. CDR1 and CDR2 are read off the germline V gene as SGHRS and YFSETQ. Including the terminal cysteine and phenylalanine, the CDR3 comprises 17 residues. Solely the CDR3 DNA is kept, with 51 bases framed from the first base. Trimming removed 0 bases from V and 4 bases from J, leaving 17 bases between the germline ends. Receptor libraries were prepared by the immunoSEQ multiplex PCR assay. What TCRdb holds here is the immuneACCESS table cut down to in-frame rearrangements. Part of the clones is not present; checked against another copy, under half of the missing clones reflect an unresolved V gene, and the others are unexplained. A total of 120,000 to 150,000 clones appear in this sample, about 90% of them only once. The ten biggest clones cover more than 6.5% of the sample.

The sequence was collected from a man aged 18 to 30 in good health. Sequencing input: blood. This receptor chain uses TRBV5-1 and TRBJ2-1; no confident D gene assignment can be made. The sequence in DNA is TGCGCCAGCAGCTTGGAGCCCCCAGGTGCCGGATACAATGAGCAGTTCTTC. Translation gives CASSLEPPGAGYNEQFF.